The 27 T cell receptor beta chains below were found in one sample sequenced in a study of blood T cells in healthy people across ages. Combining a sample-barcoded 5' primer with a J-beta primer mix, a second PCR ran for roughly 7 to 11 cycles. TCRdb ran MiXCR on the 5' RACE reads and lists one entry per CDR3 protein. There are about 620,000 distinct CDR3 sequences in the sample; roughly half occur only once, and less than 15% lies in the top ten. Sequenced input: blood. These receptor sequences come from an elderly woman in good health.

The CDR3 loop is CASSLKGLGYNEQFF. CDR3 DNA: TGTGCCAGCAGTTTAAAGGGATTGGGGTACAATGAGCAGTTCTTC. The chain joins TRBV28 to TRBJ2-1, with D uncertain. Trimming pared 2 bases from V and 4 bases from J, leaving 12 bases between. The CDR3 length is 15 residues. Germline values: CDR1 MDHEN, CDR2 SYDVKM.

The V call is TRBV18, the J call TRBJ1-2; 7 nucleotides line up with TRBD1. Germline CDR1 reads KGHSH; CDR2 reads LQKENI. The CDR3 sequence is 15 residues long. Trimming at V came to 5 bases and at J to 1 base, leaving 7 bases not matched to a gene. CDR3 sequence (DNA): TGTGCCAGCTCAGGGCGACAGGGAGATAACTATGGCTACACCTTC. This codes for CASSGRQGDNYGYTF. Looking up the rest from reference TRBV18 and TRBJ1-2 gives the full variable domain: NAGVMQNPRHLVRRRGQEARLRCSPMKGHSHVYWYRQLPEEGLKFMVYLQKENIIDESGMPKERFSAEFPKEGPSILRIQQVVRGDSAAYFCASSGRQGDNYGYTFGSGTRLTVV.

This clonotype came up many times. The V and J genes are TRBV29-1 and TRBJ2-7, with 8 positions matching TRBD1. The CDR3 has 14 amino acids. The germline gives CDR1 SQVTM, CDR2 ANQGSEA. V shed 3 bases and J 3 bases; nucleotides not matched to a gene: 7. The CDR3 sequence is CSVERTGPIYEQYF. DNA for the CDR3: TGCAGCGTTGAGAGGACAGGGCCGATCTACGAGCAGTACTTC.

This clonotype was seen many times. V is TRBV6-6 and J is TRBJ1-1, with TRBD1 as a possible D gene (5 bases). This CDR3 has 15 amino acids. In germline, CDR1 is MNHNY, CDR2 SVGAGI (reference sequence). Trimming cost V 6 bases and J 4 bases, with 18 bases left between them. The CDR3 DNA reads as TGTGCCAGCAGCCCGGGCAGGGTTGTTAGCACTGAAGCTTTCTTT. Translating gives CASSPGRVVSTEAFF.

J is TRBJ2-1 and V is TRBV2, with TRBD2 matching 13 bases. This CDR3 is 13 amino acids long. Germline lookup yields CDR1 SNHLY and CDR2 FYNNEI. CDR3 nucleotides: TGTGCATCACTAGCGGGGGGGCTATGGGAGCAGTTCTTC. Translating gives CASLAGGLWEQFF.

V is TRBV6-5 and J is TRBJ2-5; the D call may be TRBD1 or TRBD2 (5 bases each). CDR1 is MNHEY and CDR2 is SVGAGI in the germline V gene. V dropped 2 bases and J dropped 1 base, with 11 bases sitting between them. There are 15 residues in the CDR3. The CDR3 spells CASSYPGQAQETQYF. The CDR3 nucleotides are TGTGCCAGCAGTTACCCGGGGCAGGCCCAAGAGACCCAGTACTTC.

This chain joins TRBV20-1 and TRBJ1-2, with D maybe TRBD1 (5 bases). This CDR3 has 12 amino acids. V gave up 8 bases and J gave up 2 bases, with 12 bases separating them. Germline assignment: CDR1 DFQATT and CDR2 SNEGSKA (reference sequence). The CDR3 protein is CSPPQGNYGYTF. Written as DNA, the CDR3 is TGCAGTCCTCCCCAGGGCAACTATGGCTACACCTTC.

This clonotype was seen a few times. The chain combines TRBV20-1 with TRBJ1-5, with D maybe TRBD1 (5 bases). V was trimmed by 0 bases and J by 6 bases, leaving 18 bases between them. CDR1 and CDR2 (germline): DFQATT, SNEGSKA (reference sequence). This CDR3 is built from 16 residues. For the CDR3, the DNA is TGCAGTGCTAGAGATTCGGCAGGGCGAACTCGTCAGCCCCAGCATTTT. Its translation is CSARDSAGRTRQPQHF.

This clonotype was counted ten times or more. The rearrangement uses TRBV7-2 and TRBJ2-5, with D hard to call. Germline lookup yields CDR1 SGHTA and CDR2 FQGNSA. V was shortened by 4 bases and J by 7 bases, with 10 bases between the two germline ends. There are 12 residues in the CDR3. The CDR3 is CASSSDRRTQYF. The CDR3 DNA is TGTGCCAGCAGCTCCGACCGGAGGACCCAGTACTTC. Full variable domain (remainder filled in from reference TRBV7-2 and TRBJ2-5): GAGVSQSPSNKVTEKGKDVELRCDPISGHTALYWYRQSLGQGLEFLIYFQGNSAPDKSGLPSDRFSAERTGGSVSTLTIQRTQQEDSAVYLCASSSDRRTQYFGPGTRLLVL.

The CDR3 sequence is CASRPLAGYKYF. CDR3 bases: TGTGCCAGCAGGCCACTAGCGGGGTACAAGTACTTC. The chain couples TRBV6-6 to TRBJ2-5, with TRBD2 matching 10 bases. V dropped 6 bases and J dropped 12; count of bases not matched to a gene: 7. CDR3 length: 12 residues. Germline CDR1 and CDR2: MNHNY and SVGAGI (reference sequence).

This sequence joins TRBV27 and TRBJ2-1; D might be TRBD2 (5 bases). Germline CDR1 is MNHEY and CDR2 is SMNVEV (reference sequence). Trimming stripped 6 bases from V and 6 bases from J, with 12 bases between. This CDR3 comprises 13 residues. CDR3 protein: CASSPTRGNEQFF. In nucleotides, the CDR3 is TGTGCCAGCAGCCCAACTAGAGGCAATGAGCAGTTCTTC.

This sequence joins TRBV5-8 and TRBJ1-2; weak D call: TRBD1 (6 bases). This CDR3 spans 15 amino acids. Trimming pared 4 bases from V and 4 bases from J, leaving 17 bases between. Germline V lookup: CDR1 SGHTS, CDR2 YDEGEE. The CDR3 protein is CASSVGTLEGYGYTF. CDR3 coding DNA: TGTGCCAGCAGCGTCGGGACATTGGAGGGCTATGGCTACACCTTC.

This clonotype has only a few counts. V and J are TRBV11-1 and TRBJ2-2; tentative D call: TRBD1 (6 bases). The CDR3 has 17 residues. Deletions cut 4 bases from V and 0 bases from J, with 15 bases between. Germline CDR1 and CDR2: SGHAT and FQDESV (reference sequence). As DNA, the CDR3 is TGTGCCAGCAGCTCGTTACCCGGGACAACGAACACCGGGGAGCTGTTTTTT. This encodes CASSSLPGTTNTGELFF.

The chain is built from TRBV7-9 and TRBJ2-7, with 10 bases that match TRBD1. The germline CDR1 and CDR2 sequences are SEHNR and FQNEAQ (reference sequence). With V trimmed by 5 bases and J by 3 bases, 7 bases remained unmatched. The CDR3 has 15 residues. CDR3 sequence reads: CASSEFRTGGYEQYF. The CDR3 DNA follows: TGTGCCAGCAGCGAATTCAGGACAGGGGGCTACGAGCAGTACTTC. Together with reference TRBV7-9 and TRBJ2-7, the CDR3 gives the full variable domain: DTGVSQNPRHKITKRGQNVTFRCDPISEHNRLYWYRQTLGQGPEFLTYFQNEAQLEKSRLLSDRFSAERPKGSFSTLEIQRTEQGDSAMYLCASSEFRTGGYEQYFGPGTRLTVT.

This chain uses TRBV29-1 with TRBJ2-7; no clear D gene. The V gene's germline CDR1 is SQVTM and CDR2 ANQGSEA. This CDR3 has 12 residues. Trimming stripped 5 bases from V and 2 bases from J, with 10 bases between. CDR3 sequence (DNA): TGCAGCGTTCTGGTAGGAACCTACGAGCAGTACTTC. It yields the protein CSVLVGTYEQYF.

In its sample, this clonotype was seen once. Just one base apart from a much larger clone, this may be a read error. The rearrangement uses TRBV6-2 or TRBV6-3 and TRBJ2-7; D not resolved. In germline, CDR1 is MNHEY, CDR2 SVGEGT. This CDR3 has 11 residues. The CDR3 DNA reads TGTACCAGCAGTGACTTGTACGAGCAGTACTTC. Translating gives CTSSDLYEQYF.

The chain uses TRBV12-3 or TRBV12-4 and TRBJ1-4, with D tentatively TRBD1 (5 bases). The CDR3 covers 14 residues. Deletions cut 6 bases from V and 8 bases from J, with 16 bases between. In DNA, the CDR3 is TGTGCCAGCAGCCCGCCGCAGGGTATGGAAAAACTGTTTTTT. This translates into CASSPPQGMEKLFF.

The V and J genes are TRBV6-5 and TRBJ1-2, with a weak D call TRBD1 (5 bases). Between the trimmed V and J ends, which lost 2 bases and 6 bases, there was a span of 13 bases. CDR1 is MNHEY, CDR2 SVGAGI, per germline. There are 14 residues in the CDR3. The CDR3 region is CASSYAGRRDGYTF. In DNA form, the CDR3 reads TGTGCCAGCAGTTACGCGGGACGGCGGGATGGCTACACCTTC.

V is TRBV7-9 and J is TRBJ1-4, with D uncertain. The CDR3 loop spans 14 amino acids. Germline-derived CDR1 and CDR2 are SEHNR and FQNEAQ (reference sequence). V shed 4 bases and J shed 0 bases, with 6 bases lying between them. The CDR3 coding sequence is TGTGCCAGCAGCTCAACACCAACTAATGAAAAACTGTTTTTT. Its protein product is CASSSTPTNEKLFF.

This clonotype occurred a few times. The rearrangement joins TRBV2 to TRBJ2-5; 7 bases line up with TRBD1. V shed 6 bases and J 11 bases; nucleotides not matched to a gene: 12. Per germline, CDR1 SNHLY and CDR2 FYNNEI. The CDR3 covers 13 residues. CDR3 nucleotides: TGTGCCAGCAGCAGCCACAGGGGTAGGACGCAGTACTTC. It is translated as CASSSHRGRTQYF.

Concerning this clonotype itself: Since a much larger clone is just one base distant, this may be a read error. The J gene is TRBJ2-3, the V gene TRBV28, with D possibly TRBD2 on 5 matching bases. This CDR3 has 15 amino acids. Germline CDR1 is MDHEN and CDR2 is SYDVKM. CDR3 sequence (DNA): TGTGTCAGCAGTTTATTCGGGGTGAGCACAGATACGCAGTATTTT. Translated, it gives CVSSLFGVSTDTQYF.

The V call is TRBV19, the J call TRBJ2-3; 11 bases are shared with TRBD1. Germline loops: CDR1 LNHDA, CDR2 SQIVND (reference sequence). J lost 4 bases, V lost 6 bases, and 6 bases had no gene match. This CDR3 region has 15 residues. The CDR3 nucleotides are TGTGCCAGTAGCACCGGGACAGGGGGTCCAGATACGCAGTATTTT. It specifies CASSTGTGGPDTQYF.

This clonotype was seen more than once but under ten times. V usage is TRBV5-1 and J usage is TRBJ2-7, with 8 bases aligning to TRBD1. This CDR3 spans 15 amino acids. V shed 1 base, J shed 7 bases, and the junction held 10 bases outside the gene matches. Germline loops: CDR1 SGHRS, CDR2 YFSETQ. The CDR3 DNA sequence: TGCGCCAGCAGCTTGCGACAGGGGACCCCTAATGAGCAGTACTTC. Encoded protein: CASSLRQGTPNEQYF.

The chain is built from TRBV12-3 or TRBV12-4 and TRBJ2-7, with D possibly matching TRBD2 (5 bases). This CDR3 has 13 amino acids. V lost 8 bases and J lost 6, with 17 bases in between. The CDR3 DNA is TGTGCCAGCTTGTCGGTGGCGGGCGGCGAGCAGTACTTC. This gives the protein CASLSVAGGEQYF.

This clonotype occurred a few times. The V gene is TRBV5-6, the J gene TRBJ2-2; unclear D gene. The CDR3 contains 13 residues. The V gene's germline CDR1 is SGHDT and CDR2 YYEEEE. Trimming removed 0 bases from V and 5 bases from J, with 5 bases in between. Written as DNA, the CDR3 is TGTGCCAGCAGCTTGGCCCGGACCGGGGAGCTGTTTTTT. Translating it yields CASSLARTGELFF.

Regarding this clonotype: A read error may be the cause here, since a much bigger clone is one base away. The J gene is TRBJ2-6, the V gene TRBV12-3 or TRBV12-4; tentative D call: TRBD1 (5 bases). The CDR3 consists of 12 residues. Here the CDR3 reads CASRSGASVLTF. DNA for the CDR3: TGTGCCAGCCGGTCTGGGGCCAGCGTCCTGACTTTC.

Written as DNA, the CDR3 is TGCGCCAGCAGCCAATTCGCCTTGGGCAGGTCGAGGAACAATGAGCAGTTCTTC. Its translation is CASSQFALGRSRNNEQFF. This chain uses TRBV4-1 with TRBJ2-1; no firm D call. CDR3 size: 18 residues. Between the trimmed V and J ends, which lost 2 bases and 5 bases, there was a span of 22 bases. Germline assignment: CDR1 MGHRA and CDR2 YSYEKL.